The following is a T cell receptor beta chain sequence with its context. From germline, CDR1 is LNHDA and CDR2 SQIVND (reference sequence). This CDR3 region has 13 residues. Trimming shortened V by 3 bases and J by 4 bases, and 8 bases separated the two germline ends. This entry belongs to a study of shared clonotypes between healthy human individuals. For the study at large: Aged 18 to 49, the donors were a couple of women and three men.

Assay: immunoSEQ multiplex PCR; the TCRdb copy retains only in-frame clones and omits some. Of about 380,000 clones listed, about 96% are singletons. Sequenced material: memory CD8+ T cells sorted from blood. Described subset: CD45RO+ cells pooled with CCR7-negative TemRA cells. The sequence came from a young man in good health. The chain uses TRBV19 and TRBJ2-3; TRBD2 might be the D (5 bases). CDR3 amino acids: CASSIWRADTQYF. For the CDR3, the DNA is TGTGCCAGTAGTATTTGGCGGGCAGATACGCAGTATTTT.